This entry lists 9 T cell receptor beta chains sequenced from one sample in a study of T cells after yellow fever vaccination. TCRdb called the 5' RACE reads again in MiXCR, with one record for every CDR3 protein. The sample carries around 610,000 distinct CDR3 sequences, roughly 12% recorded once. Sequencing was performed on PBMCs, taken on the day of the yellow fever booster vaccination. These receptors came from a man aged 25 to 40 who received the YFV17D yellow fever vaccine.

The chain combines TRBV7-8 with TRBJ2-3; no clear D. V was trimmed by 2 bases and J by 0 bases, leaving 6 bases between them. Germline assignment: CDR1 SGHVS and CDR2 FQNEAQ. This CDR3 comprises 14 residues. CDR3 in DNA: TGTGCCAGCAGCTTAAGAATTAGCACAGATACGCAGTATTTT. It yields the protein CASSLRISTDTQYF.

This clonotype was picked up a small number of times. The chain couples TRBV5-1 to TRBJ2-7; TRBD1 agrees at 7 bases. This CDR3 is 15 amino acids long. CDR1 and CDR2 (germline): SGHRS, YFSETQ. V trimming: 0 bases; J trimming: 2 bases; junction bases outside the gene matches: 5. The CDR3 nucleotides are TGCGCCAGCAGCTTGGAATCAGGGACAGCCTACGAGCAGTACTTC. Its translation: CASSLESGTAYEQYF. Drawing the rest from reference TRBV5-1 and TRBJ2-7, the complete variable domain is KAGVTQTPRYLIKTRGQQVTLSCSPISGHRSVSWYQQTPGQGLQFLFEYFSETQRNKGNFPGRFSGRQFSNSRSEMNVSTLELGDSALYLCASSLESGTAYEQYFGPGTRLTVT.

The table lists this clonotype with a few counts. This sequence joins TRBV4-1 and TRBJ2-3; no firm D call. From germline, CDR1 is MGHRA and CDR2 YSYEKL. V dropped 1 base and J dropped 6 bases, with 11 bases sitting between them. This CDR3 comprises 14 residues. CDR3 amino acids: CASSQGIERDTQYF. In DNA, the CDR3 is TGCGCCAGCAGCCAAGGAATCGAAAGGGATACGCAGTATTTT.

J is TRBJ1-4 and V is TRBV20-1; no reliable D call. Germline V gene sequence: CDR1 DFQATT, CDR2 SNEGSKA (reference sequence). The length of the CDR3 is 12 residues. Trimming shortened V by 6 bases and J by 8 bases, and 13 bases separated the two germline ends. The CDR3 DNA follows: TGCAGTGCCCATACCGGAGGGGAAAAACTGTTTTTT. Its translation: CSAHTGGEKLFF.

J is TRBJ2-1 and V is TRBV5-1; D is ambiguous. CDR3 size: 15 residues. In germline, CDR1 is SGHRS, CDR2 YFSETQ. Deletions cut 0 bases from V and 1 base from J, with 8 bases between. CDR3 nucleotide sequence: TGCGCCAGCAGCTTGGACAGTACATCCTACAATGAGCAGTTCTTC. This sequence encodes CASSLDSTSYNEQFF.

This clonotype was seen only a few times. V usage is TRBV20-1 and J usage is TRBJ1-1, with 9 bases fitting TRBD1. The V segment lost 3 bases and the J segment 1 base; nucleotides outside the gene matches: 9. Germline CDR1 and CDR2: DFQATT and SNEGSKA (reference sequence). This CDR3 region has 16 residues. The CDR3 DNA follows: TGCAGTGCTAGCAATCCAGGACAGGGGTCGAACACTGAAGCTTTCTTT. Its translation is CSASNPGQGSNTEAFF.

The chain joins TRBV28 to TRBJ2-2; no definite D call. Germline CDR1 MDHEN, CDR2 SYDVKM. V dropped 8 bases and J dropped 0 bases, with 13 bases sitting between them. The CDR3 runs 15 residues. The CDR3 loop is CASGFGGANTGELFF. The DNA of the CDR3 is TGTGCCAGCGGCTTTGGTGGAGCGAACACCGGGGAGCTGTTTTTT.

This chain links TRBV7-2 with TRBJ2-3, with TRBD2 identical over 15 bases. Looked up from germline, CDR1 is SGHTA and CDR2 is FQGNSA. The CDR3 extends over 17 amino acids. J lost 3 bases, V lost 5 bases, and 6 bases had no gene match. The DNA for the CDR3 is TGTGCCAGCAGCGGACTAGCGGGAGGGCCGGGAACAGATACGCAGTATTTT. Its translation is CASSGLAGGPGTDTQYF. The whole variable domain, filled in from reference TRBV7-2 and TRBJ2-3, reads GAGVSQSPSNKVTEKGKDVELRCDPISGHTALYWYRQSLGQGLEFLIYFQGNSAPDKSGLPSDRFSAERTGGSVSTLTIQRTQQEDSAVYLCASSGLAGGPGTDTQYFGPGTRLTVL.

Comment on this clonotype: An end of the junction differs from the germline gene, which may be a read error. The rearrangement uses TRBV20-1 and TRBJ1-6; TRBD1 aligns across 8 bases. Per germline, CDR1 DFQATT and CDR2 SNEGSKA (reference sequence). CDR3 length: 14 residues. CDR3 protein: CSSGPGQVHSPFHF. The CDR3 DNA is TGCAGTTCCGGGCCGGGACAGGTGCATTCACCCTTCCACTTT.